Each of the 21 T cell receptor beta chains below was sequenced from the same sample in a study of blood T cell repertoires in COVID-19. Repertoires were generated with immunoSEQ multiplex PCR, while TCRdb's copy carries only in-frame clones and drops some. The sample shows around 190,000 clones, over 75% of them seen only once. Sample: PBMCs or T cells enriched from blood (not recorded which). The source of these receptors is a middle-aged man who had recovered from COVID-19.

The chain has TRBV3-1 (or the pseudogene TRBV3-2) and TRBJ1-2; weak D call: TRBD1 (5 bases). Trimming cost V 4 bases and J 2 bases, with 14 bases left between them. Germline V CDR1 and CDR2: LGHDT, YNNKEL (reference sequence). The CDR3 length is 15 residues. CDR3 coding DNA: TGTGCCAGCAGCCCATCTCCCAGACAGAACTATGGCTACACCTTC. It encodes CASSPSPRQNYGYTF.

This chain connects TRBV18 to TRBJ2-1; 15 nucleotides match TRBD2. The V gene's germline CDR1 is KGHSH and CDR2 LQKENI. The CDR3 runs to 17 residues. Germline trimming cut 6 bases from V and 6 bases from J; bases unmatched to any gene: 9. CDR3 protein: CASSVPGLAGGLNEQFF. In nucleotides, the CDR3 is TGTGCCAGCTCCGTCCCGGGACTAGCGGGGGGTCTCAATGAGCAGTTCTTC.

This chain links TRBV10-3 with TRBJ2-1; 14 nucleotides align to TRBD2. The V gene's germline CDR1 is ENHRY and CDR2 SYGVKD. The J segment lost 8 bases and the V segment lost 6 bases, leaving 9 bases of the junction unmatched. This CDR3 is built from 16 residues. In DNA form, the CDR3 reads TGTGCCATCAGGAGTACCGGGACTAGCGGGGGCGATGAGCAGTTCTTC. Translated, it gives CAIRSTGTSGGDEQFF.

This clone showed up just a few times. This chain connects TRBV6-5 to TRBJ1-6; D call uncertain. This CDR3 region has 13 residues. The germline gives CDR1 MNHEY, CDR2 SVGAGI. The ends were cut back, 6 bases at V and 7 bases at J, with 10 bases in the middle. CDR3 coding DNA: TGTGCCAGCAGGGGTGGAGGGAATTCACCCCTCCACTTT. This gives the protein CASRGGGNSPLHF.

The chain has TRBV6-5 and TRBJ2-1; unclear D gene. V lost 10 bases to trimming and J lost 2 bases, with 15 bases between them. This CDR3 comprises 14 residues. Germline loops: CDR1 MNHEY, CDR2 SVGAGI. The CDR3 spells CAINREVTYNEQFF. CDR3 nucleotides: TGTGCCATTAATCGCGAAGTGACCTACAATGAGCAGTTCTTC.

This chain links TRBV3-1 (or the pseudogene TRBV3-2) with TRBJ2-3, with D perhaps TRBD2 (7 bases). The CDR3 runs 14 residues. The germline CDR1 and CDR2 sequences are LGHDT and YNNKEL (reference sequence). Trimming took 6 bases from V and 8 from J, leaving 18 bases between them. The CDR3 DNA is TGTGCCAGCAGATTCTCAACAGGGAGGGGTACGCAGTATTTT. As protein: CASRFSTGRGTQYF.

The rearrangement joins TRBV20-1 to TRBJ1-1; possibly TRBD1 for D (5 bases). V gave up 4 bases and J gave up 6 bases, with 9 bases separating them. The CDR3 length is 11 residues. Germline CDR1 reads DFQATT; CDR2 reads SNEGSKA (reference sequence). The CDR3 spells CSATGVAEAFF. The DNA for the CDR3 is TGCAGTGCTACGGGGGTCGCTGAAGCTTTCTTT.

This chain uses TRBV5-1 with TRBJ1-1; D gene ambiguous. Per germline, CDR1 SGHRS and CDR2 YFSETQ. The CDR3 has 14 residues. V was pared by 4 bases and J by 1 base, with 11 bases between. CDR3 nucleotides: TGCGCCAGCAGCCCTTTAGAGGAGAACACTGAAGCTTTCTTT. Amino acid sequence: CASSPLEENTEAFF.

This chain uses TRBV25-1 with TRBJ2-5, with D perhaps matching TRBD1 (5 bases). Germline CDR1 and CDR2: MGHDK and SYGVNS. V gave up 3 bases and J gave up 2 bases, with 13 bases separating them. This CDR3 has 15 residues. In DNA, the CDR3 is TGTGCCAGCAGTGACCACTCGACAGCACAAGAGACCCAGTACTTC. Its translation: CASSDHSTAQETQYF.

The J gene is TRBJ2-5, the V gene TRBV5-1; D might be TRBD1 (5 bases). This CDR3 spans 14 amino acids. Germline V gene sequence: CDR1 SGHRS, CDR2 YFSETQ. V was cut by 1 base and J by 5 bases, with 12 bases left in between. The CDR3 region is CASSLRQGGETQYF. Here the CDR3 DNA reads TGCGCCAGCAGCTTGAGGCAGGGTGGGGAGACCCAGTACTTC. The variable domain in full, with the rest retrieved from reference TRBV5-1 and TRBJ2-5, is KAGVTQTPRYLIKTRGQQVTLSCSPISGHRSVSWYQQTPGQGLQFLFEYFSETQRNKGNFPGRFSGRQFSNSRSEMNVSTLELGDSALYLCASSLRQGGETQYFGPGTRLLVL.

The chain recombines TRBV2 with TRBJ1-6; D gene uncertain. Trimming took off 7 bases at V and 4 bases at J, with 8 bases between the two ends. This CDR3 region has 13 residues. Germline V gene sequence: CDR1 SNHLY, CDR2 FYNNEI. The CDR3 reads CASILSYNSPLHF. The CDR3 DNA reads TGTGCCAGCATACTATCATATAATTCACCCCTCCACTTT. Based on the CDR3 plus reference TRBV2 and TRBJ1-6, the full variable domain is EPEVTQTPSHQVTQMGQEVILRCVPISNHLYFYWYRQILGQKVEFLVSFYNNEISEKSEIFDDQFSVERPDGSNFTLKIRSTKLEDSAMYFCASILSYNSPLHFGNGTRLTVT.

The J gene is TRBJ1-5, the V gene TRBV5-8, with D uncertain. Germline CDR1 SGHTS, CDR2 YDEGEE. Trimming removed 2 bases at V and 5 bases at J, with 11 bases between. This CDR3 spans 14 amino acids. CDR3 nucleotide sequence: TGTGCCAGCAGCTTTGTGTCGCGGGATCAGCCCCAGCATTTT. This encodes CASSFVSRDQPQHF.

The chain links TRBV3-1 (or the pseudogene TRBV3-2) to TRBJ1-1, with a possible D match to TRBD1 (5 bases). This CDR3 spans 12 amino acids. Germline-derived CDR1 and CDR2 are LGHDT and YNNKEL (reference sequence). The V end lost 8 bases, the J end lost 4 bases, and 11 bases lay between the germline ends. In nucleotides, the CDR3 is TGTGCCAGCTCGGGGGTGCGCACTGAAGCTTTCTTT. Its translation is CASSGVRTEAFF.

The V gene is TRBV9, the J gene TRBJ1-6; unclear D gene. The CDR3 extends over 13 amino acids. Deletions cut 3 bases from V and 10 bases from J, with 11 bases between. Germline V gene sequence: CDR1 SGDLS, CDR2 YYNGEE. CDR3: CASSATTSSPLHF. The CDR3, as DNA: TGTGCCAGCAGCGCTACTACATCCTCACCCCTCCACTTT. Complete variable domain (other parts from reference TRBV9 and TRBJ1-6): DSGVTQTPKHLITATGQRVTLRCSPRSGDLSVYWYQQSLDQGLQFLIQYYNGEERAKGNILERFSAQQFPDLHSELNLSSLELGDSALYFCASSATTSSPLHFGNGTRLTVT.

V usage is TRBV29-1 and J usage is TRBJ2-7, with 13 bases fitting TRBD2. The CDR3 sequence is 16 residues long. The V segment lost 4 bases and the J segment 5 bases; nucleotides outside the gene matches: 11. The germline V gene has CDR1 SQVTM and CDR2 ANQGSEA. The CDR3 nucleotides read TGCAGCGTTGGACTTACTAGCGGGAGGGCCCTCGACGAGCAGTACTTC. This codes for CSVGLTSGRALDEQYF.

This clone was counted once. The chain is built from TRBV6-5 and TRBJ1-4; 7 bases agree with TRBD1. The CDR3 loop spans 12 amino acids. CDR1 is MNHEY, CDR2 SVGAGI, per germline. V lost 6 bases, J lost 10 bases, and 5 bases stayed unmatched. CDR3 loop: CASRETGPKLFF. The CDR3 region has the DNA TGTGCCAGCAGGGAGACAGGGCCAAAACTGTTTTTT.

The V and J genes are TRBV3-1 (or the pseudogene TRBV3-2) and TRBJ1-6; tentative D call: TRBD1 (5 bases). The germline gives CDR1 LGHDT, CDR2 YNNKEL (reference sequence). CDR3 length: 14 amino acids. V was cut by 4 bases and J by 10 bases, with 14 bases left in between. The CDR3 loop is CASSRREGISPLHF. The CDR3 region has the DNA TGTGCCAGCAGCCGCAGGGAGGGGATCTCACCCCTCCACTTT.

This clone has just a few counts. The V gene is TRBV5-1, the J gene TRBJ1-4; no reliable D call. The CDR3 contains 13 residues. V lost 5 bases and J lost 4, with 9 bases in between. Germline V gene sequence: CDR1 SGHRS, CDR2 YFSETQ. CDR3: CASSQNYNEKLFF. CDR3 nucleotide sequence: TGCGCCAGCAGTCAGAATTATAATGAAAAACTGTTTTTT. The full variable domain, rest sourced from reference TRBV5-1 and TRBJ1-4, is KAGVTQTPRYLIKTRGQQVTLSCSPISGHRSVSWYQQTPGQGLQFLFEYFSETQRNKGNFPGRFSGRQFSNSRSEMNVSTLELGDSALYLCASSQNYNEKLFFGSGTQLSVL.

The chain carries TRBV18 and TRBJ1-2, with D perhaps matching TRBD1 (5 bases). Trimming took 2 bases from V and 0 from J, leaving 7 bases between them. Germline V gene lookup returns CDR1 KGHSH and CDR2 LQKENI. The CDR3 extends over 14 amino acids. The CDR3 DNA is TGTGCCAGCTCACCAACGGGGGCTAACTATGGCTACACCTTC. Translating it yields CASSPTGANYGYTF.

This clone has ten or more counts. This sequence joins TRBV4-2 and TRBJ1-1; 7 bases align to TRBD1. The CDR3 extends over 16 amino acids. The germline V gene encodes CDR1 LGHNA and CDR2 YNFKEQ. V trimming: 4 bases; J trimming: 8 bases; junction bases outside the gene matches: 16. CDR3 region: CASSPLQRGTADEAFF. The CDR3 coding sequence is TGTGCCAGCAGCCCGCTCCAGAGAGGGACAGCCGACGAAGCTTTCTTT.

This chain connects TRBV6-6 to TRBJ1-6; 9 bases are a match to TRBD1. The J segment lost 0 bases and the V segment lost 5 bases, leaving 14 bases of the junction unmatched. The CDR3 covers 20 residues. Germline values: CDR1 MNHNY, CDR2 SVGAGI (reference sequence). The CDR3 DNA reads TGTGCCAGCAGTCGCCTTTGGACAGGGGAATTGAGCTCCTATAATTCACCCCTCCACTTT. Its translation is CASSRLWTGELSSYNSPLHF.